The T cell receptor beta chain described here comes from a study of T cell responses to AZD1222 COVID-19 vaccine. CDR3 length: 13 residues. V was clipped by 0 bases and J by 6 bases; unmatched bases: 0. The V gene's germline CDR1 is SGHRS and CDR2 YFSETQ. The table came from immunoSEQ multiplex PCR; TCRdb's copy has only in-frame clones and leaves some out. The sample carries 150,000 or so clones, 92% recorded once. Sequenced material: peripheral blood, taken 28 days after the second AZD1222 dose. The chain is built from TRBV5-1 and TRBJ1-1; 9 bases are a match to TRBD1. This sequence originates from an adult who received the AZD1222 COVID-19 vaccine. CDR3 protein: CASSLGQGAEAFF. The CDR3 bases are TGCGCCAGCAGCTTGGGACAGGGGGCTGAAGCTTTCTTT.